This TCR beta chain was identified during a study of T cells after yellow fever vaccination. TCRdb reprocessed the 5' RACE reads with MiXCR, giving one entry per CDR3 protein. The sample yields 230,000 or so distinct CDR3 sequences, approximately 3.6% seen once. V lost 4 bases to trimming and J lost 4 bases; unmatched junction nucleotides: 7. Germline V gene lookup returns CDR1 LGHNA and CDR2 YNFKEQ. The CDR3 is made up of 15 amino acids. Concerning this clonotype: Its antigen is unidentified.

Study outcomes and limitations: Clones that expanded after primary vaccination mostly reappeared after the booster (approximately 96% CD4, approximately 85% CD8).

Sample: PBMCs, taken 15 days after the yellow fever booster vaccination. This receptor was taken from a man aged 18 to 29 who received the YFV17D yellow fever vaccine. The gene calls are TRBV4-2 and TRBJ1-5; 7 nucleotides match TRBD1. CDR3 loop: CASSPDRDRNQPQHF. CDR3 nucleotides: TGTGCCAGCAGCCCCGACCGGGACAGAAATCAGCCCCAGCATTTT.